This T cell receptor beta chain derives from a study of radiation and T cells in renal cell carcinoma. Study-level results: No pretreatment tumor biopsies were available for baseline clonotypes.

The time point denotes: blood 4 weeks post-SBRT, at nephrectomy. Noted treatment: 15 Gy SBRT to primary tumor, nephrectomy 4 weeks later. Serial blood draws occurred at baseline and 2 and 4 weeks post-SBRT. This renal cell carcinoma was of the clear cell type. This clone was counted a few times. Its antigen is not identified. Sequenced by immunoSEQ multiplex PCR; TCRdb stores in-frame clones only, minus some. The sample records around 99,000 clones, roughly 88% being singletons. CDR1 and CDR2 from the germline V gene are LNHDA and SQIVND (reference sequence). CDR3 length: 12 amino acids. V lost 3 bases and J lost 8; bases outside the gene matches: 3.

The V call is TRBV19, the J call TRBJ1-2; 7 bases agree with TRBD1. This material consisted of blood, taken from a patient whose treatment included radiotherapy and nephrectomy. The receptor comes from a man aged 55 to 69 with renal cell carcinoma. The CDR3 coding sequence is TGTGCCAGTAGTATGACAGGGTTCGGCTACACCTTC. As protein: CASSMTGFGYTF.